The 32 T cell receptor beta chains below all came from one sample that was sequenced in a study of blood T cell repertoires in COVID-19. Measured with immunoSEQ multiplex PCR; TCRdb has only the in-frame clones, and not every one. This repertoire shows about 190,000 clones, 65% to 90% found once; its top ten account for more than 4.5%. The specimen was PBMCs or T cells enriched from blood (not recorded which). Receptors were obtained from a woman between 55 and 75 years old with acute COVID-19.

The gene calls are TRBV19 and TRBJ2-5, with TRBD1 as a possible D gene (6 bases). Germline values: CDR1 LNHDA, CDR2 SQIVND (reference sequence). V was clipped by 4 bases and J by 3 bases, with 9 bases between them. The CDR3 runs to 13 residues. CDR3 bases: TGTGCCAGTAGTAACGAGGGGGAAGAGACCCAGTACTTC. Protein sequence: CASSNEGEETQYF.

The genes are TRBV18 and TRBJ2-7, with D uncertain. V shed 2 bases and J shed 3 bases, with 11 bases lying between them. The germline V gene encodes CDR1 KGHSH and CDR2 LQKENI. The length of the CDR3 is 14 residues. The CDR3 protein is CASSPLHSGYEQYF. The CDR3 DNA reads TGTGCCAGCTCACCATTGCACTCTGGCTACGAGCAGTACTTC.

This clone occurred once. V usage is TRBV4-3 and J usage is TRBJ1-2; D is uncertain. The ends were cut back, 0 bases at V and 5 bases at J, with 13 bases in the middle. In germline, CDR1 is LGHNA, CDR2 YSLEER. CDR3 length: 15 residues. CDR3 protein: CASSQDRGGYYGYTF. The CDR3 DNA reads as TGCGCCAGCAGCCAAGATCGCGGAGGGTATTATGGCTACACCTTC.

CDR3 in DNA: TGTGCCAGCAGCCTCGCCCGGAGGTACACCTTC. Residues: CASSLARRYTF. This chain uses TRBV28 with TRBJ1-2; D unresolved. This CDR3 has 11 amino acids. Germline V gene sequence: CDR1 MDHEN, CDR2 SYDVKM. Trimming stripped 6 bases from V and 11 bases from J, with 13 bases between.

The chain joins TRBV29-1 to TRBJ1-1; no firm D call. The V end was cut by 5 bases, the J end by 10 bases, with 11 bases between. The CDR3 contains 10 residues. Per germline, CDR1 SQVTM and CDR2 ANQGSEA. CDR3 sequence reads: CSVSGLGAFF. CDR3 DNA: TGCAGCGTTTCGGGTCTCGGAGCTTTCTTT. The full variable domain, completed using reference TRBV29-1 and TRBJ1-1, is SAVISQKPSRDICQRGTSLTIQCQVDSQVTMMFWYRQQPGQSLTLIATANQGSEATYESGFVIDKFPISRPNLTFSTLTVSNMSPEDSSIYLCSVSGLGAFFGQGTRLTVV.

The chain has TRBV4-2 and TRBJ2-3; a possible D gene is TRBD2 (5 bases). V lost 1 base, J lost 0 bases, and 8 bases lay in between. CDR3 length: 15 amino acids. Per the germline V gene, CDR1 is LGHNA and CDR2 is YNFKEQ. CDR3 in amino acids: CASSQGTASTDTQYF. DNA for the CDR3: TGTGCCAGCAGCCAAGGGACTGCTAGCACAGATACGCAGTATTTT.

CDR3 nucleotide sequence: TGTGCCAGCAGTTACCCCCCGAATGAGCGGCCCCAGCATTTT. This gives the protein CASSYPPNERPQHF. The chain joins TRBV6-2 or TRBV6-3 to TRBJ1-5; D uncertain. Trimming took 2 bases from V and 9 from J, leaving 14 bases between them. The length of the CDR3 is 14 residues. CDR1 and CDR2 (germline): MNHEY, SVGEGT.

The chain links TRBV7-9 to TRBJ1-1, with TRBD1 as a possible D gene (5 bases). The length of the CDR3 is 12 residues. The germline CDR1 and CDR2 sequences are SEHNR and FQNEAQ (reference sequence). The V and J ends lost 5 bases and 12 bases respectively, with 16 bases between them. CDR3 loop: CASSLWGRMSFF. The CDR3, as DNA: TGTGCCAGCAGCCTATGGGGCCGGATGTCTTTCTTT.

This clone has only one observation. This chain connects TRBV6-1 to TRBJ2-7; 11 bases align to TRBD1. J lost 7 bases, V lost 3 bases, and 5 bases had no gene match. The CDR3 sequence is 14 residues long. Germline V CDR1 and CDR2: MNHNS, SASEGT. The CDR3 here is CASSDPGQGGEQYV. CDR3 bases: TGTGCCAGCAGTGATCCGGGACAGGGGGGGGAGCAGTACGTC.

The rearrangement joins TRBV3-1 (or the pseudogene TRBV3-2) to TRBJ1-5; no clear D. Germline V gene sequence: CDR1 LGHDT, CDR2 YNNKEL (reference sequence). V was pared by 4 bases and J by 5 bases, with 18 bases between. This CDR3 region has 16 residues. CDR3 DNA sequence: TGTGCCAGCAGCCCTTCGGGAGGGATAGATCATCAGCCCCAGCATTTT. Protein product: CASSPSGGIDHQPQHF.

This clone was seen a handful of times. The V call is TRBV19, the J call TRBJ1-1, with D tentatively TRBD1 (5 bases). CDR3 length: 16 residues. Trimming took 3 bases from V and 4 from J, leaving 18 bases between them. Germline V gives CDR1 LNHDA, CDR2 SQIVND (reference sequence). DNA for the CDR3: TGTGCCAGTAGTATGGTAGGGGTAGGGGCGACCACTGAAGCTTTCTTT. Amino acids: CASSMVGVGATTEAFF. The full variable domain, completed using reference TRBV19 and TRBJ1-1, is DGGITQSPKYLFRKEGQNVTLSCEQNLNHDAMYWYRQDPGQGLRLIYYSQIVNDFQKGDIAEGYSVSREKKESFPLTVTSAQKNPTAFYLCASSMVGVGATTEAFFGQGTRLTVV.

The chain has TRBV4-1 and TRBJ2-7; D remains unclear. Germline CDR1 MGHRA, CDR2 YSYEKL. Trimming removed 4 bases at V and 1 base at J, with 8 bases between. The CDR3 totals 13 residues. The CDR3 sequence: CASSLRGSYEQYF. CDR3 DNA: TGCGCCAGCAGCCTTAGAGGATCCTACGAGCAGTACTTC.

Only a few counts were recorded for this clone. The J gene is TRBJ2-7, the V gene TRBV11-2; no reliable D call. CDR3 length: 15 amino acids. Trimming took 2 bases from V and 3 from J, leaving 14 bases between them. CDR1 is SGHAT, CDR2 FQNNGV, per germline. The CDR3 DNA reads as TGTGCCAGCAGCTTACAGTTCCGAAGGAGCTACGAGCAGTACTTC. Protein product: CASSLQFRRSYEQYF.

This clone was detected a few times. The chain couples TRBV4-1 to TRBJ1-1; 9 bases map to TRBD1. V lost 5 bases and J lost 4; bases outside the gene matches: 2. Germline V gives CDR1 MGHRA, CDR2 YSYEKL. The CDR3 spans 13 residues. CDR3 region: CASSEQGATEAFF. DNA of the CDR3: TGCGCCAGCAGCGAACAGGGGGCCACTGAAGCTTTCTTT.

This sequence joins TRBV19 and TRBJ2-2, with 12 bases identical to TRBD2. In germline, CDR1 is LNHDA, CDR2 SQIVND (reference sequence). Unmatched junction bases numbered 14, after V lost 5 bases and J lost 4 bases. The CDR3 length is 19 residues. CDR3 in amino acids: CASSRGVRLAGETTGELFF. CDR3 in DNA: TGTGCCAGTAGTCGGGGAGTGAGACTAGCGGGAGAGACCACCGGGGAGCTGTTTTTT.

The chain couples TRBV2 to TRBJ2-5, with a tentative D call TRBD1 (5 bases). This CDR3 is 13 amino acids long. In germline, CDR1 is SNHLY, CDR2 FYNNEI. V dropped 6 bases and J dropped 2 bases, with 10 bases sitting between them. The CDR3 region has the DNA TGTGCCAGCAGGACAGTGAAACAAGAGACCCAGTACTTC. Translated, it gives CASRTVKQETQYF.

This clone was counted only a few times. This chain joins TRBV6-5 and TRBJ2-7; TRBD2 matches 8 bases. CDR3 length: 14 residues. V was clipped by 6 bases and J by 2 bases; unmatched bases: 6. The germline gives CDR1 MNHEY, CDR2 SVGAGI. The CDR3 bases are TGTGCCAGCAGAAAAACTAGCGGCCCCTACGAGCAGTACTTC. Its protein product is CASRKTSGPYEQYF.

This chain links TRBV28 with TRBJ1-5; possible D gene TRBD1, 5 bases. This CDR3 is 11 amino acids long. The V gene lost 8 bases and the J gene lost 8 bases, with 10 bases spanning the gap. Germline CDR1 reads MDHEN; CDR2 reads SYDVKM. CDR3 sequence: CASGGGKPQHF. CDR3 bases: TGTGCCAGCGGGGGAGGAAAGCCCCAGCATTTT.

The gene calls are TRBV7-2 and TRBJ1-5; D unclear. The CDR3 consists of 13 residues. V lost 5 bases, J lost 4 bases, and 9 bases lay in between. The germline CDR1 and CDR2 sequences are SGHTA and FQGNSA. The CDR3 coding sequence is TGTGCCAGCAGCGTCGAGATTAATCAGCCCCAGCATTTT. Its protein product is CASSVEINQPQHF. The full variable domain, rest sourced from reference TRBV7-2 and TRBJ1-5, is GAGVSQSPSNKVTEKGKDVELRCDPISGHTALYWYRQSLGQGLEFLIYFQGNSAPDKSGLPSDRFSAERTGGSVSTLTIQRTQQEDSAVYLCASSVEINQPQHFGDGTRLSIL.

The chain uses TRBV3-1 (or the pseudogene TRBV3-2) and TRBJ2-3; TRBD2 matches at 11 bases. V lost 0 bases, J lost 2 bases, and 4 bases stayed unmatched. This CDR3 region has 17 residues. Germline CDR1 is LGHDT and CDR2 is YNNKEL (reference sequence). DNA for the CDR3: TGTGCCAGCAGCCAAGATTTACTAGCGGGGGCCACAGATACGCAGTATTTT. Protein: CASSQDLLAGATDTQYF.

V and J are TRBV18 and TRBJ1-2; 10 bases match TRBD1. Germline CDR1 reads KGHSH; CDR2 reads LQKENI. The CDR3 is made up of 16 amino acids. V lost 7 bases and J lost 8; bases outside the gene matches: 16. CDR3 protein: CASLPRDGDRGSGYTF. CDR3 DNA: TGTGCCAGCTTACCCAGGGACGGGGACAGGGGTAGCGGCTACACCTTC.

This clone turned up a few times. This chain joins TRBV11-2 and TRBJ2-6, with D possibly matching TRBD1 (6 bases). The germline V gene has CDR1 SGHAT and CDR2 FQNNGV. The V and J ends lost 5 bases and 0 bases respectively, with 17 bases between them. The CDR3 contains 18 residues. The CDR3 DNA reads TGTGCCAGCAGCGGCCGGGACACCCTCCCCTCTGGGGCCAACGTCCTGACTTTC. Residues: CASSGRDTLPSGANVLTF.

Here the CDR3 reads CASSLDASVNTEAFF. Here the CDR3 DNA reads TGCGCCAGCAGCTTGGACGCCAGCGTGAACACTGAAGCTTTCTTT. The chain is built from TRBV5-1 and TRBJ1-1, with D hard to call. The V gene lost 0 bases and the J gene lost 0 bases, with 9 bases spanning the gap. CDR3 length: 15 amino acids. The V gene's germline CDR1 is SGHRS and CDR2 YFSETQ.

This chain joins TRBV24-1 and TRBJ2-5; tentatively, D is TRBD2 (6 bases). The CDR3 runs to 14 residues. Germline V gene sequence: CDR1 KGHDR, CDR2 SFDVKD. Trimming cost V 5 bases and J 1 base, with 10 bases left between them. The chain's CDR3 is CATSAGGFQETQYF. DNA for the CDR3: TGTGCCACCAGTGCCGGGGGTTTCCAAGAGACCCAGTACTTC.

Here the CDR3 DNA reads TGTGCCAGCAGTGAATATAGTGAGCAGTTCTTC. As protein: CASSEYSEQFF. This chain joins TRBV25-1 and TRBJ2-1; the D is unclear. The CDR3 has 11 amino acids. Trimming pared 0 bases from V and 9 bases from J, leaving 3 bases between. Per the germline V gene, CDR1 is MGHDK and CDR2 is SYGVNS.

J is TRBJ2-5 and V is TRBV10-1; TRBD1 aligns across 10 bases. The CDR3 extends over 13 amino acids. Germline CDR1 WNHNN, CDR2 SYGVQD (reference sequence). V lost 10 bases, J lost 5 bases, and 7 bases stayed unmatched. Here the CDR3 reads CAIPDRGQETQYF. The CDR3 nucleotides read TGCGCCATACCAGACAGGGGGCAGGAGACCCAGTACTTC.

This rearrangement joins TRBV3-1 (or the pseudogene TRBV3-2) to TRBJ2-1; D gene unclear. V was shortened by 0 bases and J by 15 bases, with 12 bases between the two germline ends. This CDR3 has 12 amino acids. Germline assignment: CDR1 LGHDT and CDR2 YNNKEL (reference sequence). CDR3 coding DNA: TGTGCCAGCAGCCAAGATGGCAGAAACCCGTTCTTC. Translated, it gives CASSQDGRNPFF.

The chain links TRBV18 to TRBJ1-2; D not resolved. The V end lost 2 bases, the J end lost 1 base, and 17 bases lay between the germline ends. Looked up from germline, CDR1 is KGHSH and CDR2 is LQKENI. This CDR3 has 17 amino acids. The CDR3 nucleotides are TGTGCCAGCTCACCATCGGTTGGGCCCGACCTTAACTATGGCTACACCTTC. Protein product: CASSPSVGPDLNYGYTF.

The gene calls are TRBV27 and TRBJ1-2; 7 nucleotides match TRBD1. The germline CDR1 and CDR2 sequences are MNHEY and SMNVEV (reference sequence). The V segment lost 3 bases and the J segment 4 bases; nucleotides outside the gene matches: 5. This CDR3 has 14 amino acids. CDR3 sequence (DNA): TGTGCCAGCAGTTTCGACCACAGGGGCTATGGCTACACCTTC. It is translated as CASSFDHRGYGYTF.

The chain is built from TRBV5-6 and TRBJ1-5, with 8 nucleotides matching TRBD1. The CDR3 loop spans 17 amino acids. Germline V lookup: CDR1 SGHDT, CDR2 YYEEEE. V trimming: 3 bases; J trimming: 1 base; junction bases outside the gene matches: 9. The CDR3 DNA is TGTGCCAGCAGCTCCCGACAGGGGTTGAGAAGCAATCAGCCCCAGCATTTT. Its protein product is CASSSRQGLRSNQPQHF.

V and J are TRBV7-2 and TRBJ2-7; D may be TRBD1 (5 bases). The CDR3 is made up of 12 amino acids. Germline CDR1 SGHTA, CDR2 FQGNSA. The V gene lost 5 bases and the J gene lost 5 bases, with 10 bases spanning the gap. The CDR3 DNA reads TGTGCCAGCAGCCCCTGGGGCCACGAGCAGTACTTC. This sequence encodes CASSPWGHEQYF.

The V gene is TRBV6-2 or TRBV6-3, the J gene TRBJ1-5; no reliable D call. V dropped 4 bases and J dropped 6 bases, with 10 bases sitting between them. Looked up from germline, CDR1 is MNHEY and CDR2 is SVGEGT. This CDR3 spans 13 amino acids. The CDR3 region has the DNA TGTGCCAGCAGTTGGGCGGAGGGTCAGCCCCAGCATTTT. It codes for CASSWAEGQPQHF.